This T cell receptor (beta chain) was observed in a study of T cells in Graves' hyperthyroidism and ophthalmopathy. RNA transcripts were the template for amplifying TCR beta CDR3 regions. TCR CDR3 regions were first amplified by RT-PCR with HTBI primers. TCRdb ran MiXCR on the multiplex PCR reads and lists one entry per CDR3 protein. The sample lists hundreds of thousands of distinct CDR3 sequences, approximately 14% occurring once. This clonotype was found many times. The CDR3 runs to 15 residues. Germline-derived CDR1 and CDR2 are LNHDA and SQIVND (reference sequence). With 3 bases clipped from V and 2 bases from J, the junction kept 6 bases outside the gene matches.

The sequence was obtained from a woman under 40 with Graves' hyperthyroidism that later progressed to Graves' ophthalmopathy. The genes are TRBV19 and TRBJ2-5, with 7 bases identical to TRBD1. Sequencing used blood. For the CDR3, the DNA is TGTGCCAGTAGTATCTCCGGCAGGGGGCAAGAGACCCAGTACTTC. It translates to CASSISGRGQETQYF.